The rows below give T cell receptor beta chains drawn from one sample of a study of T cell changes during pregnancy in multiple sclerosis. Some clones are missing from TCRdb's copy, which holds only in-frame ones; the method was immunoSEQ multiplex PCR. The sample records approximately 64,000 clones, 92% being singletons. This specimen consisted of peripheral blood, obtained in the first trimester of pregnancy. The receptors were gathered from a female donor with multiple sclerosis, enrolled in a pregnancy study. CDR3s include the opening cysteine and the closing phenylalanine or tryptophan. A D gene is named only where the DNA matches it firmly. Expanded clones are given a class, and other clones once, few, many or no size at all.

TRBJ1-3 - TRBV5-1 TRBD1 TGCGCCAGCAGCTTCTTAGCCGGACAGGGTGGAAACACCATATATTTT CASSFLAGQGGNTIYF
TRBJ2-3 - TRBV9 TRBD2 TGTGCCAGCAGCCCCCAGAGGGGACAAGGACTAGCGAACACAGATACGCAGTATTTT CASSPQRGQGLANTDTQYF
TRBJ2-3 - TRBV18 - TGTGCCAGCTCACCACTGGCGGGTCCCAGCACAGATACGCAGTATTTT CASSPLAGPSTDTQYF
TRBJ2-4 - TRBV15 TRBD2 TGTGCCACCAGCAGCGGGGGGAACATTCAGTACTTC CATSSGGNIQYF
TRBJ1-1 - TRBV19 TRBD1 TGTGCCAGTAGCATTATTCAGGGGGCGAGCACTGAAGCTTTCTTT CASSIIQGASTEAFF
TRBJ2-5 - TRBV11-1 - TGTGCCAGCAGGCGGGACGGCAGAATCTTGGGGGAGACCCAGTACTTC CASRRDGRILGETQYF
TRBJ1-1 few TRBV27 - TGTGCCAGCAGTTTATCCGGGGAATGGACTGAAGCTTTCTTT CASSLSGEWTEAFF
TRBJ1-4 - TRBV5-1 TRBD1 TGCGCCAGCAGCTTCGGCGCAGGGGGAGATGAAAAACTGTTTTTT CASSFGAGGDEKLFF
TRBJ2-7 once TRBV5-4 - TGTGCCAGCAGCGCTGGACAGATCTCCTACGAGCAGTACTTC CASSAGQISYEQYF
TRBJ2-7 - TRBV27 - TGTGCCAGCAGTTTATCCAGGGAAGTTGGTTACGAGCAGTACTTC CASSLSREVGYEQYF
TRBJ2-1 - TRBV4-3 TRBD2 TGCGCCAGCAGCCAAGATCCAGCGGGAGGGTTCAATGAGCAGTTCTTC CASSQDPAGGFNEQFF
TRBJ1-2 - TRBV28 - TGTGCCACCCTCCCAGGGGAAGCAGGCTACACCTTC CATLPGEAGYTF
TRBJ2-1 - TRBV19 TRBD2 TGTGCCAGTTCGGCCGGGACTAGCGGGACGAGGGGAGGGGAGCAGTTCTTC CASSAGTSGTRGGEQFF
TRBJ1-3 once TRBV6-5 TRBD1 TGTGCCAGCAGTTACACCACAGGGGCTGGAAACACCATATATTTT CASSYTTGAGNTIYF
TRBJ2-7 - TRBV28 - TGTGCCAGCGGGCAGGGAGGCTCCTACGAGCAGTACTTC CASGQGGSYEQYF
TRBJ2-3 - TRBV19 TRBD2 TGTGCCAGTAGCTTAGCGGGTAGGGCAGATACGCAGTATTTT CASSLAGRADTQYF
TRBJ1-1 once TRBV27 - TGTGCCAGCAGTTTAAGGCGGGGGAACACTGAAGCTTTCTTT CASSLRRGNTEAFF
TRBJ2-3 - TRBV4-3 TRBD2 TGCGCCAGCAGCCTCGGACTAGCGGGAACGGATACGCAGTATTTT CASSLGLAGTDTQYF
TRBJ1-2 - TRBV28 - TGTGCCAGCAGTAGCAAGACACAGTACACCTTC CASSSKTQYTF
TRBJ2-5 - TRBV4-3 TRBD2 TGCGCCAGCAGCCAAGAGGGCGGCGGGAGCCATCAGACCCAGTACTTC CASSQEGGGSHQTQYF
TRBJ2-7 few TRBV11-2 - TGTGCCAGCAGCCTAAAAGGGGCCGGAGACTGGGTGTACGAGCAGTACTTC CASSLKGAGDWVYEQYF
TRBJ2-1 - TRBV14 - TGTGCCAGCAGCCAAGATTGGGTCAGCGGGTCTGTTTACAATGAGCAGTTCTTC CASSQDWVSGSVYNEQFF
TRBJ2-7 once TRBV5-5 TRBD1 TGTGCCAGCAGGGGACAGCTTACCTACGAGCAGTACTTC CASRGQLTYEQYF
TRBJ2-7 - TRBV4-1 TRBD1 TGCGCCAGCAGCCACCAAATATTTACAGGGGGGCGCTCCTACGAGCAGTACTTC CASSHQIFTGGRSYEQYF
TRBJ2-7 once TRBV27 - TGTGCCAGCAGTTTGCCGGGCTACGAGCAGTACTTC CASSLPGYEQYF
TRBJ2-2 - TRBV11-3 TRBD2 TGTGCCAGCGGTGTGGGAGGGGACACCGGGGAGCTGTTTTTT CASGVGGDTGELFF
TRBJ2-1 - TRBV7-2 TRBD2 TGTGCCAGCAGCTTACGGGCGGGAGGGAGAAATGAGCAGTTCTTC CASSLRAGGRNEQFF
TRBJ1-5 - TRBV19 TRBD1 TGTGCCAGTAGTCGGGACAGCCTAAGGCCCCAGCATTTT CASSRDSLRPQHF
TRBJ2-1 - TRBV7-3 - TGTGCCAGCAGCTTATTCGGGGGGCGAGGGAATGAGCAGTTCTTC CASSLFGGRGNEQFF
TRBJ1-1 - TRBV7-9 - TGTGCCAGCAGCGGAAAAACAGGGGAAGCTTTCTTT CASSGKTGEAFF
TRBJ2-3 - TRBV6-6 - TGTGCCAGCAGTTACTCGGATTACGCGGCCCAAGATACGCAGTATTTT CASSYSDYAAQDTQYF
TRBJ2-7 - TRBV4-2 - TGTGCCAGCAGCCAAGGGGCAGGGTTCGAGCAGTACTTC CASSQGAGFEQYF
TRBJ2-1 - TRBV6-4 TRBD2 TGTGCCAGCCTTACTTGGGGGACTAGCGGAACTATAGATGAGCAGTTCTTC CASLTWGTSGTIDEQFF
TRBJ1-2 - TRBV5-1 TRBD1 TGCGCCAGCAGCTTGGGGGACAGGGGAGACTATGGCTACACCTTC CASSLGDRGDYGYTF
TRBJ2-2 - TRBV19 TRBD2 TGTGCCAGTAAGTTCGGCGGGAGCCCCAACACCGGGGAGCTGTTTTTT CASKFGGSPNTGELFF
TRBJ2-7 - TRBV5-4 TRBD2 TGTGCCAGCAGCTTATCGCTAGCGGGAGGCCCCGAGCAGTACTTC CASSLSLAGGPEQYF
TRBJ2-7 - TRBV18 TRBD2 TGTGCCAGCTCACCAGCGACTAGCGGGCCGACCTACGAGCAGTACTTC CASSPATSGPTYEQYF
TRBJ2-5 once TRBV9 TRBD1 TGTGCCAGCAGCGTAGATAGGACAGGGGGTCAAGAGACCCAGTACTTC CASSVDRTGGQETQYF